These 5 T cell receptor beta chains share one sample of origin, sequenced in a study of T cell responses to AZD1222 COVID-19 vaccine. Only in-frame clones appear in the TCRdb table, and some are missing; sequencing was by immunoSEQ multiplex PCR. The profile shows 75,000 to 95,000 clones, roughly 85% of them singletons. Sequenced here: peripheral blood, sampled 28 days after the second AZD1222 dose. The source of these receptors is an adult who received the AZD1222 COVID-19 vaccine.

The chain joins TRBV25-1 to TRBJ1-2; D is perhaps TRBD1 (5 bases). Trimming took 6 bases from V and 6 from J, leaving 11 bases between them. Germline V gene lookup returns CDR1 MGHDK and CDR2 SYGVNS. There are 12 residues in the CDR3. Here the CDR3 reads CASSLGGDGYTF. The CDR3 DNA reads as TGTGCCAGCAGCTTGGGGGGGGATGGCTACACCTTC.

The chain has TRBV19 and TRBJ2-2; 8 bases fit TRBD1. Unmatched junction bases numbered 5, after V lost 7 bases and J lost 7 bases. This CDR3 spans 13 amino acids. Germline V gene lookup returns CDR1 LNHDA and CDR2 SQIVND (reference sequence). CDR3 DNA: TGTGCCAGTAACGGACAGGGTTTCGGGGAGCTGTTTTTT. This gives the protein CASNGQGFGELFF.

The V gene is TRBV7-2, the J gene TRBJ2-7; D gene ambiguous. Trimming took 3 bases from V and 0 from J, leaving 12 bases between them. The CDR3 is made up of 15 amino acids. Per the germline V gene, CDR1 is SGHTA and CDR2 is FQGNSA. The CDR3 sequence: CASSFRKISSYEQYF. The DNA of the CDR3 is TGTGCCAGCAGCTTCCGCAAAATAAGCTCCTACGAGCAGTACTTC.

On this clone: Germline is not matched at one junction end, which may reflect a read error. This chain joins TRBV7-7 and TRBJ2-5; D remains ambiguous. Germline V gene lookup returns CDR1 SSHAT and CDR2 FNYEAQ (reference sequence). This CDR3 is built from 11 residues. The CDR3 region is CASSQAETQYF. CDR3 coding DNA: TGTGCTAGCAGCCAGGCGGAGACCCAGTACTTC.

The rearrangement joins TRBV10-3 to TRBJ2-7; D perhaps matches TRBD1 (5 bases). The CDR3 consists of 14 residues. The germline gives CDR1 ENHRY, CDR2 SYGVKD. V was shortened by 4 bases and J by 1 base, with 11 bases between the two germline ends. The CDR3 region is CAISGQPVSYEQYF. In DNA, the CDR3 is TGTGCCATCAGTGGACAGCCTGTATCCTACGAGCAGTACTTC.